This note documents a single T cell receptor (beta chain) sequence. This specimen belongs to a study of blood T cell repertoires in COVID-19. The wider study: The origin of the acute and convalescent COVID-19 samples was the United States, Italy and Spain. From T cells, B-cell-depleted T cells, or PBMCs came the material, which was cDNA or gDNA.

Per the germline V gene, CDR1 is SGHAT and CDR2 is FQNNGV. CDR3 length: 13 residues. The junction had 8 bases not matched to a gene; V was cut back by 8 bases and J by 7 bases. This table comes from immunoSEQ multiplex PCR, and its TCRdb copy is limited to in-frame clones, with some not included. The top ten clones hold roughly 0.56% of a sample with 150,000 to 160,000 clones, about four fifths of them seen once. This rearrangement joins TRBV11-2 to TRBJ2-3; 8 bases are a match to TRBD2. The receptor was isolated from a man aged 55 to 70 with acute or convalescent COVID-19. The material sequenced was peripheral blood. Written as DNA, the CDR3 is TGTGCCAGCTCGACAAGCGGGGGCAATACGCAGTATTTT. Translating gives CASSTSGGNTQYF.